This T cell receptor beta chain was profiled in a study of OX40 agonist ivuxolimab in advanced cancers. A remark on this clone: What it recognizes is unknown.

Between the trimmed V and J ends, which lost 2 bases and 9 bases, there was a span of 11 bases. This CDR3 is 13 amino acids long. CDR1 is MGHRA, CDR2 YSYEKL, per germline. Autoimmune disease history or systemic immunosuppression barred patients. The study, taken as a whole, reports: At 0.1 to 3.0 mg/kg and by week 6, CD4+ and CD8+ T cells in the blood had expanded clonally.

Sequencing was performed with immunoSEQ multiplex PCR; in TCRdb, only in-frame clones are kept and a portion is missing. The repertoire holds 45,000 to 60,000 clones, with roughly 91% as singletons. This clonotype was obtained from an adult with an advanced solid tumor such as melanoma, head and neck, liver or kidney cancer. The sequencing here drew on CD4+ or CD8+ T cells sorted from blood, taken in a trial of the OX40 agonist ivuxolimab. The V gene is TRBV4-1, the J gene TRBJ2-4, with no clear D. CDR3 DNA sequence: TGCGCCAGCAGCCAACTCCTGGTCGGCATTCAGTACTTC. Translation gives CASSQLLVGIQYF.